This TCR beta chain was identified in a study of vaccination and CD4 T cells after COVID-19. At the level of the study: In culture, cells were exposed to overlapping spike peptides from SARS-CoV-2, HCoV-NL63, HCoV-OC43 and HCoV-229E. Overall study findings and caveats: With convalescent patients, a median roughly 83% of reactive clones emerged solely after vaccination.

As for this clonotype: Its antigen remains unknown.

Treatment denoted: 10-day PBMC culture with coronavirus spike peptide pools or control peptides (ViraFEST assay). Germline values: CDR1 SGHAT, CDR2 FQNNGV. Unmatched junction bases numbered 13, after V lost 4 bases and J lost 6 bases. The CDR3 extends over 16 amino acids. The Oncomine TCR Beta short-read assay sequenced DNA from cultured CD4+ T cells. TCRdb fed the PCR reads into MiXCR, producing one record per CDR3 protein. The sample yields just over 20,000 distinct CDR3 sequences, roughly 70% seen once. This receptor was obtained from a human donor who had recovered from COVID-19. Sequencing was performed on CD4+ T cells from blood, cultured in vitro. The V gene is TRBV11-2, the J gene TRBJ2-7; 9 positions agree with TRBD2. Written as DNA, the CDR3 is TGTGCCAGCAGCTCCTACGCCGGGACTAGCACCAGCGAGCAGTACTTC. Translated, it gives CASSSYAGTSTSEQYF.